Presented here are 16 T cell receptor beta chains from one specimen sequenced in a study of Tregs in tolerant kidney transplant recipients (dated by TCRdb to about 2019). Receptors were amplified or captured by the immunoSEQ multiplex PCR assay. This is the immuneACCESS table as TCRdb keeps it, with only in-frame sequences that have V and J called. A part of the clones is gone; compared with another copy, unresolved V genes explain less than half, and the rest is unexplained. The sample table shows under 20,000 clones, and about half are seen once. 3% to 3.5% of the sample belongs to the ten largest clones. The antigens for these receptors are not known. In light of the paper, this sample's time point label describes: blood sample drawn before combined kidney and bone marrow transplant. For bulk CFSE mixed lymphocyte reactions, CFSE-labeled recipient PBMCs were cocultured for 6 days with irradiated donor PBMCs and were then stained for CD3/CD4/CD8 and FACS-sorted.

The source material was CD4+ T cells from blood cultured with allogeneic cells, sampled before the transplant. These receptors were collected from a human patient who received a combined kidney and bone marrow transplant.

J is TRBJ2-7 and V is TRBV6-1; tentatively, D is TRBD1 (6 bases). Trimming removed 3 bases from V and 2 bases from J, with 11 bases in between. CDR1 MNHNS and CDR2 SASEGT come from the germline V gene. This CDR3 has 14 amino acids. This CDR3 is CASSEGAVPYEQYF. In DNA, the CDR3 is TGTGCCAGCAGTGAGGGGGCAGTACCCTACGAGCAGTACTTC.

In its sample, this clone ranks as medium-sized. This chain links TRBV19 with TRBJ1-1; no clear D. Deletions cut 0 bases from V and 1 base from J, with 3 bases between. Germline assignment: CDR1 LNHDA and CDR2 SQIVND (reference sequence). The CDR3 runs 13 residues. This CDR3 reads CASSIERNTEAFF. For the CDR3, the DNA is TGTGCCAGTAGTATAGAGCGGAACACTGAAGCTTTCTTT.

This chain uses TRBV6-5 with TRBJ2-1; D is perhaps TRBD1 (5 bases). V lost 2 bases and J 7 bases, leaving 15 bases between the germline ends. This CDR3 is 15 amino acids long. Germline CDR1 reads MNHEY; CDR2 reads SVGAGI. CDR3 sequence reads: CASSYILSGINEQFF. The CDR3, as DNA: TGTGCCAGCAGTTACATCTTATCAGGGATTAATGAGCAGTTCTTC.

The chain combines TRBV11-3 with TRBJ1-6; 7 nucleotides match TRBD1. The ends lost 3 bases at V and 9 bases at J; junction bases unmatched: 5. Germline loops: CDR1 SGHNT, CDR2 YENEEA. This CDR3 is built from 14 residues. CDR3 in amino acids: CASSFTGDRSPLHF. In DNA, the CDR3 is TGTGCCAGCAGCTTCACAGGGGACCGTTCACCCCTCCACTTT.

In its sample, this clone was seen a few times. The junction and the germline gene differ at one end; a read error may be behind it. This chain links TRBV7-2 with TRBJ2-7; possibly TRBD1 for D (6 bases). This CDR3 contains 14 residues. Germline V lookup: CDR1 SGHTA, CDR2 FQGNSA. Here the CDR3 reads CASSLRDISYEQYF. The CDR3 nucleotides are TGCGCCAGCAGCCTTCGGGACATTTCCTACGAGCAGTACTTC. Together with reference TRBV7-2 and TRBJ2-7, the CDR3 gives the full variable domain: GAGVSQSPSNKVTEKGKDVELRCDPISGHTALYWYRQSLGQGLEFLIYFQGNSAPDKSGLPSDRFSAERTGGSVSTLTIQRTQQEDSAVYLCASSLRDISYEQYFGPGTRLTVT.

This clone was picked up a small number of times. V usage is TRBV28 and J usage is TRBJ1-2; perhaps TRBD1 as D (6 bases). The CDR3 totals 17 residues. The V gene lost 2 bases and the J gene lost 1 base, with 17 bases spanning the gap. In germline, CDR1 is MDHEN, CDR2 SYDVKM. The DNA of the CDR3 is TGTGCCAGCAGTTTAGAAACCCCTGGACAGATTAACTATGGCTACACCTTC. Protein product: CASSLETPGQINYGYTF.

This clone was detected only a few times. The V and J genes are TRBV6-5 and TRBJ2-2, with D possibly being TRBD1 (5 bases). V was shortened by 4 bases and J by 11 bases, with 14 bases between the two germline ends. Per the germline V gene, CDR1 is MNHEY and CDR2 is SVGAGI. The CDR3 length is 13 residues. The CDR3: CASSFFYRSELFF. CDR3 coding DNA: TGTGCCAGCAGTTTCTTCTACAGGAGTGAGCTGTTTTTT.

This chain links TRBV9 with TRBJ1-1, with 7 bases fitting TRBD1. This CDR3 is 14 amino acids long. After removal of 10 bases from V and 3 bases from J, the junction contained 12 bases not matched to a gene. Germline CDR1 is SGDLS and CDR2 is YYNGEE. CDR3 protein: CALSRAGGDTEAFF. CDR3 sequence (DNA): TGTGCCCTCAGTAGGGCAGGGGGAGACACTGAAGCTTTCTTT.

This clone was observed a few times. This chain connects TRBV2 to TRBJ2-3, with 7 bases aligning to TRBD2. Germline V lookup: CDR1 SNHLY, CDR2 FYNNEI. The V segment lost 8 bases and the J segment 4 bases; nucleotides outside the gene matches: 9. This CDR3 comprises 14 residues. CDR3 in amino acids: CASGGDPRADTQYF. The DNA for the CDR3 is TGTGCCAGCGGGGGGGACCCGAGGGCAGATACGCAGTATTTT.

By frequency in the sample, this clone is medium-sized (0.01 to 0.1%). The rearrangement joins TRBV11-2 to TRBJ2-7, with D perhaps matching TRBD2 (6 bases). This CDR3 is built from 16 residues. The germline V gene has CDR1 SGHAT and CDR2 FQNNGV. V lost 5 bases and J lost 2, with 19 bases in between. The DNA of the CDR3 is TGTGCCAGCAGCCGCCCCTACGGCGGGGCGGCCTACGAGCAGTACTTC. Translating it yields CASSRPYGGAAYEQYF.

This clone turned up a few times. One end of the junction fails to match germline, which may point to a read error. The V gene is TRBV5-4, the J gene TRBJ2-3; TRBD2 aligns across 14 bases. Germline assignment: CDR1 SGHNT and CDR2 YYREEE (reference sequence). The CDR3 extends over 16 amino acids. The CDR3 DNA follows: TGCGCCAGCAGCCCCCGGACTAGCGGGGGGACAGATACGCAGTATTTT. Translating gives CASSPRTSGGTDTQYF. Full variable domain (missing parts from reference TRBV5-4 and TRBJ2-3): ETGVTQSPTHLIKTRGQQVTLRCSSQSGHNTVSWYQQALGQGPQFIFQYYREEENGRGNFPPRFSGLQFPNYSSELNVNALELDDSALYLCASSPRTSGGTDTQYFGPGTRLTVL.

The chain is built from TRBV19 and TRBJ2-2; 7 bases fit TRBD1. Germline-derived CDR1 and CDR2 are LNHDA and SQIVND (reference sequence). V was pared by 2 bases and J by 4 bases, with 10 bases of the junction left unmatched. The CDR3 totals 17 residues. The CDR3 DNA follows: TGTGCCAGTAGTATAAGATTGAGGGGGCGTAGCACCGGGGAGCTGTTTTTT. Protein: CASSIRLRGRSTGELFF.

This sequence joins TRBV30 and TRBJ2-1; TRBD2 is a possible D gene (5 bases). CDR3 length equals 14 residues. From germline, CDR1 is GTSNPN and CDR2 SVGIG (reference sequence). The ends were cut back, 4 bases at V and 3 bases at J, with 13 bases in the middle. The CDR3 DNA is TGTGCCTGGACTAGAGGGCTAGGCTACAATGAGCAGTTCTTC. It is translated as CAWTRGLGYNEQFF. Full variable domain (rest looked up from reference TRBV30 and TRBJ2-1): SQTIHQWPATLVQPVGSPLSLECTVEGTSNPNLYWYRQAAGRGLQLLFYSVGIGQISSEVPQNLSASRPQDRQFILSSKKLLLSDSGFYLCAWTRGLGYNEQFFGPGTRLTVL.

This clone occurred a few times. The rearrangement links TRBV6-5 to TRBJ1-5; D is possibly TRBD1 (5 bases). Trimming took off 5 bases at V and 8 bases at J, with 19 bases between the two ends. Germline V gene lookup returns CDR1 MNHEY and CDR2 SVGAGI. The CDR3 is made up of 15 amino acids. The chain's CDR3 is CASSGAGLVGEPQHF. Written as DNA, the CDR3 is TGTGCCAGCAGTGGGGCTGGGTTGGTAGGAGAGCCCCAGCATTTT.

The genes are TRBV7-6 and TRBJ2-4, with 10 bases that match TRBD1. Per germline, CDR1 SGHVS and CDR2 FNYEAQ. V lost 5 bases, J lost 9 bases, and 10 bases stayed unmatched. The CDR3 has 15 amino acids. CDR3 DNA sequence: TGTGCCAGCAGCACCTCGACAGGGGGCCTGGGCATTCAGTACTTC. Its protein is CASSTSTGGLGIQYF. The variable domain in full, with the rest retrieved from reference TRBV7-6 and TRBJ2-4, is GAGVSQSPRYKVTKRGQDVALRCDPISGHVSLYWYRQALGQGPEFLTYFNYEAQQDKSGLPNDRFSAERPEGSISTLTIQRTEQRDSAMYRCASSTSTGGLGIQYFGAGTRLSVL.

Only one count was recorded for this clone. This chain connects TRBV7-9 to TRBJ2-3; the match to TRBD2 covers 10 bases. Germline V lookup: CDR1 SEHNR, CDR2 FQNEAQ (reference sequence). V shed 4 bases, J shed 2 bases, and the junction held 6 bases outside the gene matches. There are 16 residues in the CDR3. The CDR3 DNA follows: TGTGCCAGCAGCTCAGGACTAGCGGATACCACAGATACGCAGTATTTT. Its translation is CASSSGLADTTDTQYF. The whole variable domain, filled in from reference TRBV7-9 and TRBJ2-3, reads DTGVSQNPRHKITKRGQNVTFRCDPISEHNRLYWYRQTLGQGPEFLTYFQNEAQLEKSRLLSDRFSAERPKGSFSTLEIQRTEQGDSAMYLCASSSGLADTTDTQYFGPGTRLTVL.